This is a list of T cell receptor beta chains from one sample in a study of T cell responses to AZD1222 COVID-19 vaccine. Clones were sequenced by immunoSEQ multiplex PCR, and TCRdb holds only the in-frame ones, with some missing. The sample holds some 120,000 clones, around 85% seen once. Sequencing was performed on peripheral blood, taken on day 0 of MenACWY control vaccination. The receptors come from an adult in good health. Each CDR3 is given with its conserved first and last residue. The order of the fields is J gene, D gene, V gene, clone size, CDR3 DNA, CDR3 protein. A D gene is named only where the DNA matches it firmly. The size entry is marked missing in some rows and otherwise reads once, few, many or a size class.

>TRBJ1-1|NA|TRBV14|once
TGTGCCAGCAGCCGGAGGAACACTGAAGCTTTCTTT
CASSRRNTEAFF
>TRBJ2-7|NA|TRBV7-9|NA
TGTGCCAGCAGCTTAGGACAAATGACGCCTAGAGAGTACTTC
CASSLGQMTPREYF
>TRBJ2-1|NA|TRBV29-1|once
TGCAGCGGCAAGAGAGGGGGTATCAATGAGCAGTTCTTC
CSGKRGGINEQFF
>TRBJ1-2|TRBD1|TRBV29-1|NA
TGCAGCGTTGAATCTGACAGGGAAGGCAATGGCTACACCTTC
CSVESDREGNGYTF
>TRBJ2-2|NA|TRBV11-3|NA
TGTGCCAGCAGCTTAGGGGAGGGGGACACCGGGGAGCTGTTTTTT
CASSLGEGDTGELFF
>TRBJ2-3|NA|TRBV4-3|NA
TGCGCCAGCAGCCAAGATTTTGGGACATTAGGCACAGATACGCAGTATTTT
CASSQDFGTLGTDTQYF
>TRBJ1-1|NA|TRBV11-1|few
TGTGCCAGCAGCTTATCTCGGTTCAGGAGTGAAGCTTTCTTT
CASSLSRFRSEAFF
>TRBJ1-1|NA|TRBV28|few
TGTGCCAGCATCCGACAAATGAACACTGAAGCTTTCTTT
CASIRQMNTEAFF
>TRBJ1-5|TRBD1|TRBV24-1|NA
TGTGCCACCAGTGATGCCGGGACAGGGGATAGTCAGCCCCAGCATTTT
CATSDAGTGDSQPQHF
>TRBJ2-7|TRBD2|TRBV18|NA
TGTGCCAGCTCACCACGAGGGAGCGGGGACTACGAGCAGTACTTC
CASSPRGSGDYEQYF
>TRBJ1-1|NA|TRBV7-2|NA
TGTGCCAGCAGCTTAGCGGTGTTGAACACTGAAGCTTTCTTT
CASSLAVLNTEAFF
>TRBJ2-5|TRBD1|TRBV19|NA
TGTGCCAGTAGTGGGAGCGGGGACAGGGGGGAGACCCAGTACTTC
CASSGSGDRGETQYF
>TRBJ1-6|NA|TRBV7-6|NA
TGTGCCAGCAGCTTAGGGGCAGGTGCCTATAATTCACCCCTCCACTTT
CASSLGAGAYNSPLHF
>TRBJ2-1|NA|TRBV5-5|NA
TGTGCCAGCAGCCTTAATGAGCAGTTCTTC
CASSLNEQFF
>TRBJ1-2|TRBD1|TRBV5-5|few
TGTGCCAGCAGCCCCATCAGGGGGGACTATGGCTACACCTTC
CASSPIRGDYGYTF
>TRBJ2-5|TRBD2|TRBV3-1/TRBV3-2|once
TGTGCCAGCAGCCAAGATCTAGCGGGGGCCCCAGAGACCCAGTACTTC
CASSQDLAGAPETQYF
>TRBJ2-7|NA|TRBV18|NA
TGTGCCAGCTCATTCGACAGGACCTCCTACGAGCAGTACTTC
CASSFDRTSYEQYF
>TRBJ2-2|NA|TRBV13|NA
TGTGCCAGCAGCCGTGGTTCGGGGCAAAACACCGGGGAGCTGTTTTTT
CASSRGSGQNTGELFF
>TRBJ1-3|TRBD1|TRBV7-2|NA
TGTGCCAGCAGCCTAGGGACAGGGACTGGAAACACCATATATTTT
CASSLGTGTGNTIYF
>TRBJ1-1|NA|TRBV21-1|once
TGTGCCAGCAGCAAAGACCGTAAACAAGCGGCGCCGAACACTGAAGCTTTCTTT
CASSKDRKQAAPNTEAFF
>TRBJ1-6|NA|TRBV27|NA
TGTGCCAGCAGTTTAATTCCCGCGGGTTCACCCCTCCACTTT
CASSLIPAGSPLHF
>TRBJ1-2|NA|TRBV9|NA
TGTGCCAGCAGCGTAGACTATCGGGAGGGCTACACCTTC
CASSVDYREGYTF
>TRBJ2-3|NA|TRBV4-2|few
TGTGCCAGCAGCCAAGATCGAGTCAGCCGGCCAGATACGCAGTATTTT
CASSQDRVSRPDTQYF
>TRBJ1-2|NA|TRBV12-3/TRBV12-4|NA
TGTGCCAGCAGCCGATACGGCTACACCTTC
CASSRYGYTF
>TRBJ2-1|NA|TRBV6-5|NA
TGTGCCAGCAGTTTCGGTGAGCAGTTCTTC
CASSFGEQFF
>TRBJ2-3|TRBD2|TRBV6-6|NA
TGTGCCAGCAGTTCGACTCGGGGGGGCCCAGATACGCAGTATTTT
CASSSTRGGPDTQYF
>TRBJ1-1|NA|TRBV3-1/TRBV3-2|NA
TGTGCCAGCAGCCACTCTCGACGGGGAGAGAACACTGAAGCTTTCTTT
CASSHSRRGENTEAFF
>TRBJ1-1|NA|TRBV7-2|few
TGTGCCAGCAGCTTAAAGGCAGAAACTGAAGCTTTCTTT
CASSLKAETEAFF
>TRBJ1-5|TRBD1|TRBV2|NA
TGTGCCAGCAGTGAGGGACAGGTTAATCAGCCCCAGCATTTT
CASSEGQVNQPQHF
>TRBJ1-6|NA|TRBV6-1|NA
TGTGCCAGCAGTGAACGGTCACAAAGTACCCTCCACTTT
CASSERSQSTLHF
>TRBJ1-5|NA|TRBV28|NA
TGTGCCAGCAGATCCCCAGAGACCCAGCCCCAGCATTTT
CASRSPETQPQHF
>TRBJ2-5|TRBD1|TRBV28|once
TGTGCCAGCAGTCTGGGGACAGTTCAAGAGACCCAGTACTTC
CASSLGTVQETQYF
>TRBJ1-2|TRBD1|TRBV5-4|NA
TGTGCCAGCAGCCCCGAGAGACAGGGATACTATGGCTACACCTTC
CASSPERQGYYGYTF
>TRBJ1-3|TRBD1|TRBV2|NA
TGTGCCAGCAAGATGGGGGCCCAGACAGGGCTAAACACCATATATTTT
CASKMGAQTGLNTIYF
>TRBJ1-1|NA|TRBV2|once
TGTGCCAGCACATGGGGTATGGGAACTGAAGCTTTCTTT
CASTWGMGTEAFF
>TRBJ1-2|NA|TRBV16|few
TGTGCCAGCAGCCAGTCGGGCTATGGCTACACCTTC
CASSQSGYGYTF
>TRBJ1-4|NA|TRBV19|NA
TGTGCCAGTAGTATAGCCCGGGGGCGGAATGAAAAACTGTTTTTT
CASSIARGRNEKLFF
>TRBJ1-2|TRBD1|TRBV6-5|NA
TGTGCCAGCCACGGACAGGTGATTTATGGCTACACCTTC
CASHGQVIYGYTF
>TRBJ1-3|NA|TRBV30|few
TGTGCCTGGCTGTTACAGAGCTCTGGAAACACCATATATTTT
CAWLLQSSGNTIYF
>TRBJ2-7|NA|TRBV6-5|NA
TGTGCCAGCGAAAAGACCGGGACTGGGCTCTCCGAGCAGTACTTC
CASEKTGTGLSEQYF
>TRBJ2-7|NA|TRBV4-2|NA
TGTGCCAGCAGCCAAGACCCAGGGGATACCTACGAGCAGTACTTC
CASSQDPGDTYEQYF
>TRBJ2-7|NA|TRBV3-1/TRBV3-2|NA
TGTGCCAGCAGCCAACTCTACGAGCAGTACTTC
CASSQLYEQYF
>TRBJ1-3|NA|TRBV11-2|NA
TGTGCCAGCAGCTTAGAGGGAAACACCATATATTTT
CASSLEGNTIYF
>TRBJ1-1|NA|TRBV7-3|NA
TGTGCCAGCAGCTCGCCTCTGGTAGAAGCTTTCTTT
CASSSPLVEAFF
>TRBJ1-1|TRBD1|TRBV18|NA
TGTGCCAGCTCACCTGGGACAGGGACGAACACTGAAGCTTTCTTT
CASSPGTGTNTEAFF
>TRBJ1-5|NA|TRBV7-2|NA
TGTGCCAGCAGCTCCACACCGACCCAGCCCCAGCATTTT
CASSSTPTQPQHF
>TRBJ1-5|TRBD1|TRBV18|NA
TGTGCCAGCTCACCACGCGGACAGGGGAGTCAGCCCCAGCATTTT
CASSPRGQGSQPQHF
>TRBJ1-2|NA|TRBV28|NA
TGTGCCAGCACTTGGGGGGGGATGAGTGGCTACACCTTC
CASTWGGMSGYTF
>TRBJ1-2|NA|TRBV11-2|NA
TGTGCCAGCAGCTTAGATTTATGGGACTATGGCTACACCTTC
CASSLDLWDYGYTF
>TRBJ1-1|TRBD1|TRBV29-1|NA
TGCAGCGCATCCTTGGGACAGGGGAACACTGAAGCTTTCTTT
CSASLGQGNTEAFF
>TRBJ1-5|NA|TRBV5-1|NA
TGCGCCAGCAGCTTGGAGACGGTGACCAATCAGCCCCAGCATTTT
CASSLETVTNQPQHF
>TRBJ2-1|NA|TRBV7-6|NA
TGTGCCAGCAGCCCTCAACGCAATGAGCAGTTCTTC
CASSPQRNEQFF
>TRBJ1-1|NA|TRBV5-6|once
TGTGCCAGCACCCGGACGGCGAACACTGAAGCTTTCTTT
CASTRTANTEAFF